Here is one T cell receptor (beta chain) with its context. The antigen this receptor binds is unknown. No much larger clonotype is one base removed from it; base qualities were not supplied. These data originate in a study of blood T cell repertoires in COVID-19 (dated by TCRdb to 2018 to 2021). Broadly, across the study: The collaborator samples originated in the United States, Italy and Spain and spanned the acute and convalescent phases of COVID-19. The material from the prospective study consisted of cDNA or gDNA derived from T cells, B-cell-depleted T cells, or PBMCs. The dataset comprised deeply sampled blood TCRbeta repertoires from subjects exposed to, actively infected with, or recovered from COVID-19. The repertoires were released in a freely available public database intended as a resource for research on the immune response to SARS-CoV-2. The samples were drawn from two sources: the first 160 participants of the ongoing ImmuneRACE study, and over 950 subjects contributed by 6 global collaborators. A de-identified subject ID, COVID-19 status, age in years and sex were almost always included in the sample metadata. Where available, HLA class I and class II types were obtained from metadata supplied by the sample provider rather than from assay-based typing. Results the study describes overall, beyond this receptor: The amount of clinical and demographic metadata varied by source and participant and was provided uncurated.

TCRbeta CDR3 regions were amplified from genomic DNA using the immunoSEQ Assay, a bias-controlled multiplex PCR. Per the source publication's procedure: The number of nucleated cells in each sample was estimated by amplification of reference gene primers within the assay. To quantify the absolute abundance of each unique TCRbeta CDR3 rearrangement, sequence reads were collapsed and filtered. For each sample, productive Simpson clonality was calculated as the square root of Simpson's diversity index across productive rearrangements. In TCRdb, the immuneACCESS table is reduced to in-frame sequences with V and J assigned. These tables do not hold every clone; where another copy was compared, an unresolved V gene accounts for under half, and the others remain unexplained. The V and J calls and the clone size are those of that table, but D and trimming were determined from the DNA. The table for this sample lists fewer than 55,000 clones; approximately 85% of them were counted only once. In total, the top ten clones hold 14% of the sample.

Each collaborating institution followed its own protocols to collect whole blood in K2EDTA tubes. For TCRbeta analysis, collaborators shipped samples as frozen whole blood, isolated PBMCs, or DNA extracted from either of those sample types. Including cysteine and phenylalanine, the CDR3 has 18 amino acids. The entry retains the CDR3 DNA only, 54 bases that are in frame from base 1. Clipping removes 1 base from V and 7 bases from J, with 19 as the unmatched junction base count. CDR1 SGHDT and CDR2 YYEEEE are derived from the germline V gene. The chain was built from TRBV5-6 and TRBJ1-2, with 7 junctional bases fitting TRBD1. Material for sequencing was peripheral blood. This receptor was identified in a human donor with acute or convalescent COVID-19. The donor label of this sample is uncertain. The CDR3 region has the sequence CASSLRGLGSPKVGGYTF. The DNA sequence is given as TGTGCCAGCAGCTTGAGGGGGCTGGGAAGCCCCAAAGTGGGTGGCTACACCTTC.